This TCR beta chain derives from a study of shared clonotypes between healthy human individuals. Study background: CD4 naive cells filled three plates per donor, CD4 memory three, CD8 naive two and CD8 memory one.

This table comes from immunoSEQ multiplex PCR, and its TCRdb copy is limited to in-frame clones, with some not included. The sample includes about 680,000 clones, roughly 73% of them seen just once. After removal of 11 bases from V and 6 bases from J, the junction contained 16 bases not matched to a gene. The CDR3 runs 15 residues. Germline-derived CDR1 and CDR2 are LNHDA and SQIVND (reference sequence). Partitioning of CD4+ cells yielded a CD45RA+ naive subset and a CD45RA-negative memory subset. The sample consisted of memory CD4+ T cells sorted from blood. The subset: CD45RA-negative fraction. The sequence was collected from a woman aged 25 to 39 in good health. The chain combines TRBV19 with TRBJ1-5, with 7 bases identical to TRBD1. For the CDR3, the DNA is TGTGCCGCATCCAGGGGGAGCAGTGGTTTTCAGCCCCAGCATTTT. It yields the protein CAASRGSSGFQPQHF.